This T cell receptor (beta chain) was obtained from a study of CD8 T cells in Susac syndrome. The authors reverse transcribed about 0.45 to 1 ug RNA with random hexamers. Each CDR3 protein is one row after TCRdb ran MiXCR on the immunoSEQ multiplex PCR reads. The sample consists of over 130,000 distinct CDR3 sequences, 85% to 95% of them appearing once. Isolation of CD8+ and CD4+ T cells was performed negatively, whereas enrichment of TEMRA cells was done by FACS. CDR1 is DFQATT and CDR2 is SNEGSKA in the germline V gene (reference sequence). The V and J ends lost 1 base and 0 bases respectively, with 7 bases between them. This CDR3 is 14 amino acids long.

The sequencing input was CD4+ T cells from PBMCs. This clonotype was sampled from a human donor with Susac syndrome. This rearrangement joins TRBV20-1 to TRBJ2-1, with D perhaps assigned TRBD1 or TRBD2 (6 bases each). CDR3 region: CSARAGASYNEQFF. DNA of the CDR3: TGCAGTGCTAGAGCGGGGGCCTCCTACAATGAGCAGTTCTTC.